The 31 T cell receptor beta chains below were found in one sample sequenced in a study of cytomegalovirus exposure and HLA in healthy donors. A multiplex PCR was run with 60 Vbeta primers and 13 Jbeta primers. Generated by immunoSEQ multiplex PCR, the TCRdb table keeps only in-frame clones and is missing some. The sample holds approximately 110,000 clones. Sample: PBMCs. Every receptor here comes from a man aged 45 to 65 in good health and CMV-seronegative.

The rearrangement uses TRBV6-5 and TRBJ2-5; TRBD1 might be the D (5 bases). Germline V gene data show CDR1 as MNHEY and CDR2 as SVGAGI. V dropped 6 bases and J dropped 5 bases, with 13 bases sitting between them. This CDR3 is 13 amino acids long. The CDR3 loop is CASRQQGRETQYF. In nucleotides, the CDR3 is TGTGCCAGCAGGCAGCAGGGTAGGGAGACCCAGTACTTC.

Remarks on this clone: At one boundary the junction diverges from the germline segment, which might be a read error. The V and J genes are TRBV7-7 and TRBJ2-7; TRBD1 agrees at 9 bases. The CDR3 consists of 16 residues. Germline loops: CDR1 SSHAT, CDR2 FNYEAQ (reference sequence). The CDR3 coding sequence is TGTGCTAGCAGCACCCAACTGGGACAGGGCTACCACGAGCAGTACTTC. It is translated as CASSTQLGQGYHEQYF.

J is TRBJ1-5 and V is TRBV7-2, with D possibly being TRBD1 (5 bases). This CDR3 is 15 amino acids long. Germline V CDR1 and CDR2: SGHTA, FQGNSA. V lost 5 bases, J lost 2 bases, and 13 bases lay in between. The CDR3 loop is CASSAQVSGNQPQHF. DNA for the CDR3: TGTGCCAGCAGCGCACAGGTTTCGGGCAATCAGCCCCAGCATTTT.

The chain has TRBV19 and TRBJ1-1; the D gene is possibly TRBD1 (5 bases). Germline CDR1 and CDR2: LNHDA and SQIVND (reference sequence). Deletions cut 7 bases from V and 1 base from J, with 10 bases between. The CDR3 has 13 residues. This CDR3 is CASTDRTNTEAFF. In nucleotides, the CDR3 is TGTGCCAGTACCGACAGAACGAACACTGAAGCTTTCTTT.

V gene TRBV7-2 combines with J gene TRBJ1-5; tentatively, D is TRBD1 (6 bases). This CDR3 comprises 14 residues. The V gene lost 1 base and the J gene lost 5 bases, with 9 bases spanning the gap. Germline V gives CDR1 SGHTA, CDR2 FQGNSA. CDR3 amino acids: CASSLGQAYQPQHF. The CDR3 DNA sequence: TGTGCCAGCAGCTTAGGACAGGCATATCAGCCCCAGCATTTT.

The CDR3 is CASGLSEGREQYF. DNA of the CDR3: TGTGCTAGTGGTTTGTCCGAGGGCCGCGAGCAGTACTTC. The V gene is TRBV12-5, the J gene TRBJ2-5, with TRBD2 as a possible D gene (5 bases). The end of the DNA fits TRBJ2-7 better, so the J call may be wrong. The CDR3 has 13 amino acids. Per the germline V gene, CDR1 is LGHNT and CDR2 is FRNRAP.

The rearrangement joins TRBV4-3 to TRBJ1-2, with 11 positions matching TRBD1. The CDR3 runs to 16 residues. J was trimmed by 4 bases and V by 9 bases; bases with no gene match: 13. CDR1 is LGHNA, CDR2 YSLEER, per germline. In DNA, the CDR3 is TGCGCCAGTCAACCGAGGTCCGGGACAGGGGGCTATGGCTACACCTTC. Amino acid sequence: CASQPRSGTGGYGYTF.

The V gene is TRBV25-1, the J gene TRBJ1-2, with 8 bases aligning to TRBD1. The CDR3 runs to 15 residues. The junction had 8 bases not matched to a gene; V was cut back by 6 bases and J by 2 bases. CDR1 is MGHDK, CDR2 SYGVNS, per germline. CDR3 loop: CASRETGTGNYGYTF. The CDR3 coding sequence is TGTGCCAGCAGAGAGACCGGGACAGGAAACTATGGCTACACCTTC.

In the case of this clone: The sample holds other DNA sequences that translate to the same CDR3. The V gene is TRBV4-2, the J gene TRBJ1-2; D is uncertain. Trimming removed 0 bases from V and 5 bases from J, with 4 bases in between. The CDR3 runs 12 residues. Per germline, CDR1 LGHNA and CDR2 YNFKEQ. The CDR3: CASSQDSYGYTF. The DNA of the CDR3 is TGTGCCAGCAGCCAAGACAGTTATGGCTACACCTTC.

The V call is TRBV6-1, the J call TRBJ1-2, with D possibly matching TRBD1 (6 bases). This CDR3 region has 15 residues. Germline V gene data show CDR1 as MNHNS and CDR2 as SASEGT. V was clipped by 6 bases and J by 4 bases, with 18 bases between them. The CDR3 DNA is TGTGCCAGCAGAGAGACAGGTGTCATAGGCTATGGCTACACCTTC. This translates into CASRETGVIGYGYTF.

The V call is TRBV5-1, the J call TRBJ2-3; 10 bases are shared with TRBD1. CDR1 and CDR2 from the germline V gene are SGHRS and YFSETQ. V trimming: 4 bases; J trimming: 5 bases; junction bases outside the gene matches: 10. CDR3 size: 16 residues. The CDR3 DNA follows: TGCGCCAGCAGCACGACAGGGGGCGGCCTCCTAGATACGCAGTATTTT. This gives the protein CASSTTGGGLLDTQYF.

V usage is TRBV9 and J usage is TRBJ2-7, with 9 bases identical to TRBD1. Germline CDR1 is SGDLS and CDR2 is YYNGEE. With 4 bases clipped from V and 5 bases from J, the junction kept 7 bases outside the gene matches. This CDR3 region has 14 residues. This chain's CDR3 is CASSLRDRVNEQYF. The CDR3 DNA reads TGTGCCAGCAGCTTACGGGACAGGGTCAACGAGCAGTACTTC.

The genes are TRBV7-6 and TRBJ1-5; the D is unclear. Germline-derived CDR1 and CDR2 are SGHVS and FNYEAQ. This CDR3 is 13 amino acids long. The V end was cut by 5 bases, the J end by 1 base, with 6 bases between. In DNA, the CDR3 is TGTGCCAGCAGCCCAATGAGCAATCAGCCCCAGCATTTT. Its translation: CASSPMSNQPQHF.

This chain links TRBV7-2 with TRBJ2-7, with unresolved D. Per the germline V gene, CDR1 is SGHTA and CDR2 is FQGNSA. V was shortened by 1 base and J by 4 bases, with 17 bases between the two germline ends. The CDR3 totals 16 residues. As DNA, the CDR3 is TGTGCCAGCAGCTTAGAGTCTTGGTACAGCCAGTACGAGCAGTACTTC. This gives the protein CASSLESWYSQYEQYF.

The chain links TRBV29-1 to TRBJ2-1; D might be TRBD2 (6 bases). The V end lost 4 bases, the J end lost 1 base, and 20 bases lay between the germline ends. The CDR3 consists of 17 residues. Germline V lookup: CDR1 SQVTM, CDR2 ANQGSEA. The CDR3 loop is CSVVREEGIPSYNEQFF. CDR3 in DNA: TGCAGCGTTGTAAGAGAGGAGGGCATCCCTTCCTACAATGAGCAGTTCTTC.

V gene TRBV2 combines with J gene TRBJ2-1, with TRBD1 matching over 8 bases. V lost 6 bases and J lost 7; bases outside the gene matches: 5. The CDR3 extends over 13 amino acids. In germline, CDR1 is SNHLY, CDR2 FYNNEI. CDR3 loop: CASRQGAWNEQFF. The CDR3 DNA reads as TGTGCCAGCAGGCAGGGGGCGTGGAATGAGCAGTTCTTC.

The genes are TRBV19 and TRBJ2-5, with 12 bases matching TRBD2. Matching the DNA end better, TRBJ2-7 makes the J call doubtful. The CDR3 totals 16 residues. The germline CDR1 and CDR2 sequences are LNHDA and SQIVND (reference sequence). The CDR3 DNA is TGTGCCAGTAGTATTAGGGGACTAGCGGGTGGGAACGAGCAGTACTTC. This codes for CASSIRGLAGGNEQYF.

The chain links TRBV27 to TRBJ1-5; 7 bases are shared with TRBD1. The germline V gene encodes CDR1 MNHEY and CDR2 SMNVEV (reference sequence). CDR3 length: 14 amino acids. Losses at the gene ends were 6 bases for V and 3 bases for J; bases not matched to a gene: 5. CDR3 protein: CASRKDRNNQPQHF. The DNA for the CDR3 is TGTGCCAGCAGGAAGGACAGGAACAATCAGCCCCAGCATTTT.

CDR3 coding DNA: TGTGCCAGCAGTTACGGGACAGCCACCTACGAGCAGTACTTC. Protein product: CASSYGTATYEQYF. This rearrangement joins TRBV6-5 to TRBJ2-7; 7 bases fit TRBD1. V lost 2 bases and J lost 2; bases outside the gene matches: 3. The CDR3 spans 14 residues. From germline, CDR1 is MNHEY and CDR2 SVGAGI.

V usage is TRBV6-6 and J usage is TRBJ1-2, with TRBD1 matching 12 bases. CDR1 and CDR2 (germline): MNHNY, SVGAGI (reference sequence). The CDR3 covers 15 residues. The ends lost 5 bases at V and 2 bases at J; junction bases unmatched: 3. The CDR3 region has the DNA TGTGCCAGCAGTCCCGGGACAGGGGGCAACTATGGCTACACCTTC. Amino acids: CASSPGTGGNYGYTF.

This rearrangement joins TRBV7-2 to TRBJ2-2, with TRBD2 matching 8 bases. Germline V lookup: CDR1 SGHTA, CDR2 FQGNSA. V was pared by 5 bases and J by 6 bases, with 8 bases of the junction left unmatched. The CDR3 is made up of 15 amino acids. The CDR3 bases are TGTGCCAGCAGCCCGGGGGGGGCGCAGGCCGGGGAGCTGTTTTTT. Residues: CASSPGGAQAGELFF.

The chain links TRBV4-3 to TRBJ2-7; 8 bases are a match to TRBD2. The CDR3 sequence is 16 residues long. The junction had 7 bases not matched to a gene; V was cut back by 0 bases and J by 3 bases. CDR1 is LGHNA and CDR2 is YSLEER in the germline V gene. The CDR3 DNA is TGCGCCAGCAGCCAAGATATGACTAGCGACCACTACGAGCAGTACTTC. This gives the protein CASSQDMTSDHYEQYF.

This chain links TRBV19 with TRBJ2-7; TRBD1 is a possible D gene (6 bases). The CDR3 contains 14 residues. Germline CDR1 is LNHDA and CDR2 is SQIVND (reference sequence). V was shortened by 6 bases and J by 5 bases, with 17 bases between the two germline ends. The CDR3 DNA reads TGTGCCAGTAGCGTCCCAGGGCACAGGGACGAGCAGTACTTC. This gives the protein CASSVPGHRDEQYF.

The gene calls are TRBV7-2 and TRBJ1-2; D might be TRBD1 (5 bases). CDR1 is SGHTA and CDR2 is FQGNSA in the germline V gene. V dropped 3 bases and J dropped 7 bases, with 12 bases sitting between them. This CDR3 comprises 13 residues. CDR3 sequence reads: CASSFEGRSGYTF. In DNA form, the CDR3 reads TGTGCCAGCAGCTTTGAGGGGAGGTCTGGCTACACCTTC.

The chain employs TRBV29-1 and TRBJ1-4; 8 nucleotides line up with TRBD1. This CDR3 spans 14 amino acids. Per the germline V gene, CDR1 is SQVTM and CDR2 is ANQGSEA. After removal of 7 bases from V and 5 bases from J, the junction contained 9 bases not matched to a gene. The CDR3, as DNA: TGCAGCGCCTTATTGCACAGGGGGAATGAAAAACTGTTTTTT. It translates to CSALLHRGNEKLFF.

V and J are TRBV19 and TRBJ1-6; 7 bases match TRBD1. The CDR3 length is 14 residues. CDR1 and CDR2 (germline): LNHDA, SQIVND (reference sequence). V was pared by 5 bases and J by 10 bases, with 8 bases of the junction left unmatched. CDR3 region: CASSAERGRSPLHF. The DNA for the CDR3 is TGTGCCAGTAGTGCCGAGAGGGGGCGGTCACCCCTCCACTTT.

The chain couples TRBV7-2 to TRBJ1-6; TRBD1 agrees at 7 bases. Per the germline V gene, CDR1 is SGHTA and CDR2 is FQGNSA. V was pared by 5 bases and J by 5 bases, with 9 bases of the junction left unmatched. This CDR3 region has 16 residues. DNA of the CDR3: TGTGCCAGCAGCCAAACTTGGGGACAGAATAATTCACCCCTCCACTTT. Protein product: CASSQTWGQNNSPLHF.

The chain joins TRBV13 to TRBJ1-1; 7 positions match TRBD1. The CDR3 extends over 19 amino acids. CDR1 and CDR2 from the germline V gene are PRHDT and FYEKMQ (reference sequence). Germline trimming cut 5 bases from V and 1 base from J; bases unmatched to any gene: 19. CDR3 coding DNA: TGTGCCAGCAGCCCTACACTGGGGACAGCTCCTGGGGAGAACACTGAAGCTTTCTTT. It encodes CASSPTLGTAPGENTEAFF. The whole variable domain, remainder taken from reference TRBV13 and TRBJ1-1, is AAGVIQSPRHLIKEKRETATLKCYPIPRHDTVYWYQQGPGQDPQFLISFYEKMQSDKGSIPDRFSAQQFSDYHSELNMSSLELGDSALYFCASSPTLGTAPGENTEAFFGQGTRLTVV.

As to this clone: The junction departs from germline at one end; a sequencing error may be responsible. The chain is built from TRBV9 and TRBJ2-3; 7 nucleotides line up with TRBD2. Germline V gene sequence: CDR1 SGDLS, CDR2 YYNGEE. The CDR3 sequence is 12 residues long. The CDR3: CASSVVGGWTTF. CDR3 nucleotides: TGTGCCAGCAGCGTAGTGGGAGGGTGGACAACTTTT.

The chain has TRBV2 and TRBJ1-1, with a tentative D call TRBD1 (5 bases). The germline gives CDR1 SNHLY, CDR2 FYNNEI. The CDR3 has 14 amino acids. The V and J ends lost 6 bases and 5 bases respectively, with 16 bases between them. This CDR3 is CASRSQAGVTEAFF. The CDR3 nucleotides are TGTGCCAGCAGATCTCAAGCGGGGGTGACTGAAGCTTTCTTT.

The chain joins TRBV4-3 to TRBJ2-7; D is uncertain. The CDR3 contains 13 residues. Trimming removed 2 bases at V and 3 bases at J, with 8 bases between. Germline V CDR1 and CDR2: LGHNA, YSLEER. The CDR3 spells CASSQLRYYEQYF. The CDR3 region has the DNA TGCGCCAGCAGCCAATTGCGGTACTACGAGCAGTACTTC.